Below are 2 T cell receptor beta chains sequenced from a single sample in a study of T-cell reconstitution after alpha-beta-depleted transplantation in children. This sample's TCRbeta library carried unique molecular identifier barcodes. A single record per CDR3 protein comes from TCRdb applying MiXCR to the PCR reads. The table shows 450,000 to 550,000 distinct CDR3 sequences, with 10% to 12% occurring only once. Here the sequenced sample was PBMCs, mostly from graft donor cells, taken 180 days after TCRalphabeta/CD19-depleted stem cell transplant. The receptors come from a female patient aged 2-9 years who had a stem cell transplant for aplastic anemia, so the T cells may come from the graft donor.

The chain links TRBV6-2 or TRBV6-3 to TRBJ2-5, with 9 positions matching TRBD2. J lost 5 bases, V lost 5 bases, and 9 bases had no gene match. CDR1 and CDR2 (germline): MNHEY, SVGEGT. CDR3 length: 15 residues. The CDR3 loop is CASSPTSGEGETQYF. CDR3 DNA sequence: TGTGCCAGCAGTCCGACTAGCGGAGAAGGGGAGACCCAGTACTTC.

The chain has TRBV20-1 and TRBJ1-1; no clear D. The CDR3 covers 11 residues. Looked up from germline, CDR1 is DFQATT and CDR2 is SNEGSKA (reference sequence). V lost 6 bases, J lost 8 bases, and 13 bases lay in between. The CDR3 nucleotides read TGCAGTGCAAAACCGGGGTTAGAAGCTTTCTTT. It specifies CSAKPGLEAFF.